The next 5 T cell receptor beta chains were all read from a single sample in a study of blood T cell repertoires in COVID-19. TCRdb keeps only in-frame clones here, not all; method: immunoSEQ multiplex PCR. Here the sample spans 200,000 or so clones, around 86% being singletons. Specimen: PBMCs or T cells enriched from blood (not recorded which). These receptors were taken from a man aged 30-40 years in a cohort exposed to, infected with or recovered from COVID-19 (not recorded which).

V and J are TRBV6-5 and TRBJ1-1; D is perhaps TRBD1 (6 bases). With 2 bases removed from V and 1 base from J, the gap between germline ends came to 11 bases. CDR1 MNHEY and CDR2 SVGAGI come from the germline V gene. The CDR3 sequence is 15 residues long. The CDR3 is CASSYTGPSNTEAFF. The CDR3 coding sequence is TGTGCCAGCAGTTACACAGGGCCTTCGAACACTGAAGCTTTCTTT.

The chain has TRBV5-6 and TRBJ2-1, with D hard to call. CDR3 length: 12 residues. V was pared by 1 base and J by 9 bases, with 8 bases between. The germline V gene encodes CDR1 SGHDT and CDR2 YYEEEE. Here the CDR3 reads CASSLPRSEQFF. Written as DNA, the CDR3 is TGTGCCAGCAGCTTGCCTAGGAGTGAGCAGTTCTTC.

The chain joins TRBV7-6 to TRBJ2-7, with 10 bases identical to TRBD2. The CDR3 spans 16 residues. Germline CDR1 reads SGHVS; CDR2 reads FNYEAQ. V lost 5 bases, J lost 2 bases, and 9 bases stayed unmatched. CDR3 amino acids: CASSVESGRATYEQYF. CDR3 nucleotide sequence: TGTGCCAGCAGCGTAGAGAGCGGGAGGGCTACCTACGAGCAGTACTTC.

J is TRBJ2-2 and V is TRBV5-1; 12 nucleotides match TRBD2. The length of the CDR3 is 16 residues. Germline V gives CDR1 SGHRS, CDR2 YFSETQ. Losses at the gene ends were 3 bases for V and 0 bases for J; bases not matched to a gene: 0. CDR3 region: CASSWTSGANTGELFF. The DNA for the CDR3 is TGCGCCAGCAGCTGGACTAGCGGGGCGAACACCGGGGAGCTGTTTTTT.

This chain connects TRBV2 to TRBJ1-4, with D possibly TRBD1 on 5 matching bases. From germline, CDR1 is SNHLY and CDR2 FYNNEI. The CDR3 is made up of 12 amino acids. Trimming removed 2 bases at V and 10 bases at J, with 8 bases between. The CDR3 reads CASSERGGKLFF. In DNA, the CDR3 is TGTGCCAGCAGTGAAAGGGGAGGAAAACTGTTTTTT.